What follows are 26 T cell receptor beta chains derived from one specimen sequenced in a study of blood T cell repertoires in COVID-19. Data came from immunoSEQ multiplex PCR; TCRdb stores just in-frame clones and leaves some out. This sample yields about 110,000 clones, of which over 80% are seen a single time; 0.83% belongs to the top ten. Sequenced sample: peripheral blood. These receptors originate from a woman aged 70 to 79 with acute or convalescent COVID-19.

The chain joins TRBV25-1 to TRBJ1-1; tentatively, D is TRBD1 (5 bases). The V end was cut by 2 bases, the J end by 4 bases, with 17 bases between. This CDR3 contains 16 residues. Per the germline V gene, CDR1 is MGHDK and CDR2 is SYGVNS. CDR3 protein: CASSERRGIQITEAFF. The CDR3, as DNA: TGTGCCAGCAGTGAAAGGCGGGGGATTCAGATCACTGAAGCTTTCTTT.

The rearrangement uses TRBV6-5 and TRBJ2-5; TRBD1 agrees at 8 bases. From germline, CDR1 is MNHEY and CDR2 SVGAGI. Trimming at V came to 0 bases and at J to 7 bases, leaving 7 bases not matched to a gene. The CDR3 is 15 residues long. The CDR3 DNA reads TGTGCCAGCAGTTACTCAAGGGCAGGGGGCGGGACCCAGTACTTC. Its translation: CASSYSRAGGGTQYF.

The chain carries TRBV19 and TRBJ1-5; D is undetermined. The germline CDR1 and CDR2 sequences are LNHDA and SQIVND (reference sequence). This CDR3 has 14 residues. The V end was cut by 6 bases, the J end by 3 bases, with 12 bases between. CDR3 coding DNA: TGTGCCAGTAGACCGGGTATTACCAATCAGCCCCAGCATTTT. This sequence encodes CASRPGITNQPQHF.

This clone was seen a single time. The chain recombines TRBV5-1 with TRBJ2-7; possible D gene TRBD1, 6 bases. Germline V gene lookup returns CDR1 SGHRS and CDR2 YFSETQ. Trimming took 0 bases from V and 3 from J, leaving 10 bases between them. The CDR3 runs 14 residues. The CDR3 loop reads CASSLGQGIYEQYF. In DNA, the CDR3 is TGCGCCAGCAGCTTGGGCCAGGGGATCTACGAGCAGTACTTC.

The chain links TRBV19 to TRBJ1-6; 7 nucleotides match TRBD1. The germline gives CDR1 LNHDA, CDR2 SQIVND (reference sequence). J gave up 7 bases and V 6 bases, and 9 bases lay outside the gene matches. This CDR3 has 15 amino acids. The CDR3 loop reads CASSPPQGRNSPLHF. CDR3 DNA: TGTGCCAGTAGCCCTCCACAGGGGAGGAATTCACCCCTCCACTTT.

The rearrangement joins TRBV30 to TRBJ2-7, with 8 bases identical to TRBD2. V gave up 8 bases and J gave up 3 bases; unmatched junction bases: 21. The germline V gene has CDR1 GTSNPN and CDR2 SVGIG (reference sequence). The CDR3 is 17 amino acids. The CDR3 sequence is CALFGRGLGLGNYEQYF. CDR3 DNA sequence: TGTGCCCTTTTCGGGAGAGGTTTGGGACTAGGGAACTACGAGCAGTACTTC.

This chain uses TRBV4-1 with TRBJ2-5, with TRBD1 matching over 9 bases. V shed 1 base and J 6 bases; nucleotides not matched to a gene: 12. The CDR3 has 17 amino acids. The germline gives CDR1 MGHRA, CDR2 YSYEKL. CDR3 protein: CASSQAPTGTGLKTQYF. The CDR3 DNA is TGCGCCAGCAGCCAAGCCCCCACCGGGACAGGGCTGAAGACCCAGTACTTC.

This clone came up once. V and J are TRBV11-2 and TRBJ1-3, with a tentative D call TRBD1 (5 bases). CDR3 length equals 14 residues. Germline V gene lookup returns CDR1 SGHAT and CDR2 FQNNGV. V was clipped by 0 bases and J by 6 bases, with 9 bases between them. The CDR3 sequence is CASSLEGTANTIYF. CDR3 sequence (DNA): TGTGCCAGCAGCTTAGAAGGGACTGCAAACACCATATATTTT.

This chain connects TRBV25-1 to TRBJ2-1; D uncertain. The CDR3 is made up of 11 amino acids. Germline lookup yields CDR1 MGHDK and CDR2 SYGVNS. Trimming took off 8 bases at V and 8 bases at J, with 10 bases between the two ends. For the CDR3, the DNA is TGTGCCAGCGCACAGAGCTATGAGCAGTTCTTC. This translates into CASAQSYEQFF.

The CDR3 bases are TGTGCCAGCAGCGTTGACAGGTTGAACACCGGGGAGCTGTTTTTT. Translation gives CASSVDRLNTGELFF. The rearrangement links TRBV9 to TRBJ2-2, with a tentative D call TRBD1 (6 bases). This CDR3 is built from 15 residues. In germline, CDR1 is SGDLS, CDR2 YYNGEE. Trimming stripped 2 bases from V and 1 base from J, with 9 bases between. The full variable domain, with the rest looked up from reference TRBV9 and TRBJ2-2, is DSGVTQTPKHLITATGQRVTLRCSPRSGDLSVYWYQQSLDQGLQFLIQYYNGEERAKGNILERFSAQQFPDLHSELNLSSLELGDSALYFCASSVDRLNTGELFFGEGSRLTVL.

Only a few counts were recorded for this clone. Other DNA sequences in this specimen translate into the identical CDR3. The chain carries TRBV5-1 and TRBJ1-3, with 9 nucleotides matching TRBD1. Germline values: CDR1 SGHRS, CDR2 YFSETQ. This CDR3 spans 17 amino acids. V lost 0 bases, J lost 0 bases, and 4 bases stayed unmatched. CDR3 residues: CASSLGGQGLSGNTIYF. In DNA form, the CDR3 reads TGCGCCAGCAGCTTGGGGGGACAGGGACTCTCTGGAAACACCATATATTTT.

CDR3 sequence (DNA): TGCGCCAGCAGCTTGGGCGGAGAGTCTGAAGCTTTCTTT. It translates to CASSLGGESEAFF. V gene TRBV5-1 combines with J gene TRBJ1-1, with D unclear. Deletions cut 0 bases from V and 6 bases from J, with 9 bases between. Germline lookup yields CDR1 SGHRS and CDR2 YFSETQ. This CDR3 contains 13 residues.

This chain links TRBV5-1 with TRBJ2-3; tentative D call: TRBD1 (5 bases). The CDR3 is 13 amino acids. Trimming removed 4 bases from V and 3 bases from J, with 9 bases in between. Germline CDR1 reads SGHRS; CDR2 reads YFSETQ. The CDR3 DNA reads as TGCGCCAGCAGCCTCCGACAGACAGATACGCAGTATTTT. Translated, it gives CASSLRQTDTQYF. The full variable domain, its missing parts supplied by reference TRBV5-1 and TRBJ2-3, is KAGVTQTPRYLIKTRGQQVTLSCSPISGHRSVSWYQQTPGQGLQFLFEYFSETQRNKGNFPGRFSGRQFSNSRSEMNVSTLELGDSALYLCASSLRQTDTQYFGPGTRLTVL.

A few counts support this clone. The rearrangement uses TRBV28 and TRBJ2-1; possibly TRBD2 for D (6 bases). The ends were cut back, 5 bases at V and 1 base at J, with 15 bases in the middle. This CDR3 has 16 amino acids. In germline, CDR1 is MDHEN, CDR2 SYDVKM. In DNA form, the CDR3 reads TGTGCCAGCAGTCCGACGGGAGCGATGTCCTACAATGAGCAGTTCTTC. Residues: CASSPTGAMSYNEQFF.

This clone turned up a few times. V gene TRBV3-1 (or the pseudogene TRBV3-2) combines with J gene TRBJ2-7; D gene uncertain. CDR3 size: 14 residues. CDR1 LGHDT and CDR2 YNNKEL come from the germline V gene (reference sequence). Trimming took 4 bases from V and 4 from J, leaving 14 bases between them. The CDR3 here is CASSPSVSRYEQYF. In nucleotides, the CDR3 is TGTGCCAGCAGCCCTTCCGTGTCGAGGTACGAGCAGTACTTC.

The J gene is TRBJ2-7, the V gene TRBV6-5; the match to TRBD1 covers 7 bases. This CDR3 spans 14 amino acids. Trimming at V came to 4 bases and at J to 2 bases, leaving 5 bases not matched to a gene. The germline gives CDR1 MNHEY, CDR2 SVGAGI. The CDR3, as DNA: TGTGCCAGCAGTTCCGACAGGGTGCCCTACGAGCAGTACTTC. Its protein product is CASSSDRVPYEQYF.

The chain employs TRBV3-1 (or the pseudogene TRBV3-2) and TRBJ2-5; D may be TRBD2 (6 bases). Germline values: CDR1 LGHDT, CDR2 YNNKEL (reference sequence). This CDR3 has 15 amino acids. V was pared by 6 bases and J by 5 bases, with 19 bases between. CDR3 sequence: CASRSGTGEGETQYF. The CDR3 bases are TGTGCCAGCAGGTCCGGCACGGGAGAAGGTGAGACCCAGTACTTC.

A few counts support this clone. The genes are TRBV5-1 and TRBJ1-5; no reliable D call. The CDR3 length is 16 residues. Trimming took off 0 bases at V and 1 base at J, with 11 bases between the two ends. CDR1 SGHRS and CDR2 YFSETQ come from the germline V gene. For the CDR3, the DNA is TGCGCCAGCAGCTTGGCCGCGCTAGGCAGCAATCAGCCCCAGCATTTT. It translates to CASSLAALGSNQPQHF. The entire variable domain, with the rest obtained from reference TRBV5-1 and TRBJ1-5, is as follows: KAGVTQTPRYLIKTRGQQVTLSCSPISGHRSVSWYQQTPGQGLQFLFEYFSETQRNKGNFPGRFSGRQFSNSRSEMNVSTLELGDSALYLCASSLAALGSNQPQHFGDGTRLSIL.

The chain is built from TRBV7-3 and TRBJ2-7, with TRBD2 matching 7 bases. V lost 5 bases to trimming and J lost 7 bases; unmatched junction nucleotides: 11. The germline V gene has CDR1 SGHTA and CDR2 FQGTGA. The length of the CDR3 is 14 residues. CDR3 sequence: CASSPSGPAGEQYF. The CDR3 nucleotides are TGTGCCAGCAGCCCCAGCGGGCCAGCGGGGGAGCAGTACTTC.

This clone was picked up a small number of times. The rearrangement uses TRBV4-1 and TRBJ2-1; TRBD2 matches 10 bases. Germline lookup yields CDR1 MGHRA and CDR2 YSYEKL. Trimming took 1 base from V and 7 from J; bases not matched to a gene: 10. The CDR3 contains 17 residues. DNA of the CDR3: TGCGCCAGCAGCCAAGTTATGGGGACAGCGGGGGGGAATGAGCAGTTCTTC. Its translation is CASSQVMGTAGGNEQFF.

CDR3 coding DNA: TGTGCCAGCAGCCTTAGACTAGCGGGGGGGTGGGATACGCAGTATTTT. Translation gives CASSLRLAGGWDTQYF. V and J are TRBV3-1 (or the pseudogene TRBV3-2) and TRBJ2-3; TRBD2 agrees at 14 bases. CDR1 is LGHDT and CDR2 is YNNKEL in the germline V gene (reference sequence). The junction had 6 bases not matched to a gene; V was cut back by 4 bases and J by 6 bases. This CDR3 is 16 amino acids long.

As DNA, the CDR3 is TGTGCCAGCAAAATGAGCGGTAGCACAGATACGCAGTATTTT. Protein: CASKMSGSTDTQYF. V and J are TRBV6-5 and TRBJ2-3, with D possibly being TRBD2 (5 bases). The germline V gene has CDR1 MNHEY and CDR2 SVGAGI. The V end was cut by 7 bases, the J end by 0 bases, with 11 bases between. This CDR3 has 14 amino acids.

This chain links TRBV19 with TRBJ1-4; 9 nucleotides align to TRBD1. The CDR3 totals 14 residues. The germline CDR1 and CDR2 sequences are LNHDA and SQIVND (reference sequence). After removal of 6 bases from V and 8 bases from J, the junction contained 7 bases not matched to a gene. The CDR3 is CASRRTGEGEKLFF. Written as DNA, the CDR3 is TGTGCCAGTAGGAGGACAGGGGAGGGGGAAAAACTGTTTTTT.

CDR3 nucleotide sequence: TGTGCCAGCAGCCAACGGCGGGAGGGTGGCGAGCAGTACTTC. This sequence encodes CASSQRREGGEQYF. This chain joins TRBV4-2 and TRBJ2-7; 9 nucleotides line up with TRBD2. The CDR3 totals 14 residues. Looked up from germline, CDR1 is LGHNA and CDR2 is YNFKEQ. Trimming at V came to 2 bases and at J to 6 bases, leaving 5 bases not matched to a gene.

The rearrangement joins TRBV5-1 to TRBJ1-2; TRBD1 matches at 8 bases. The V gene's germline CDR1 is SGHRS and CDR2 YFSETQ. Losses at the gene ends were 4 bases for V and 4 bases for J; bases not matched to a gene: 12. This CDR3 comprises 16 residues. CDR3 sequence reads: CASSKGQGVVPYGYTF. CDR3 nucleotide sequence: TGCGCCAGCAGCAAAGGACAGGGCGTTGTTCCCTATGGCTACACCTTC.

This clone turned up a few times. The J gene is TRBJ1-2, the V gene TRBV5-1; 7 bases agree with TRBD1. There are 15 residues in the CDR3. Looked up from germline, CDR1 is SGHRS and CDR2 is YFSETQ. The V gene end was trimmed by 4 bases and the J gene end by 6 bases; junction bases not matched to a gene: 12. For the CDR3, the DNA is TGCGCCAGCAGCGTACAGGGGCTTGGCGGGGATGGCTACACCTTC. It encodes CASSVQGLGGDGYTF.